The 11 T cell receptor beta chains below come from one sample, sequenced in a study of OX40 agonist ivuxolimab in advanced cancers. Using immunoSEQ multiplex PCR, the repertoire was profiled, and TCRdb retains in-frame clones only, with some absent. This sample has about 79,000 clones, with more than 80% found just once. The material sequenced was CD4+ or CD8+ T cells sorted from blood, taken in a trial of the OX40 agonist ivuxolimab. Source of these receptors: an adult with an advanced solid tumor such as melanoma, head and neck, liver or kidney cancer.

The chain has TRBV12-2 and TRBJ2-5; TRBD2, the D gene given by the table, was not confirmed from the DNA. TRBV12-2 is classified as a pseudogene. This CDR3 has 16 amino acids. The CDR3 loop reads CASRPQPGLAAETQYF. The CDR3 coding sequence is TGTGCAAGTCGCCCACAACCGGGACTAGCGGCAGAGACCCAGTACTTC.

The V and J genes are TRBV6-1 and TRBJ2-1; no definite D call. CDR1 is MNHNS, CDR2 SASEGT, per germline. Trimming cost V 6 bases and J 8 bases, with 14 bases left between them. This CDR3 comprises 13 residues. DNA of the CDR3: TGTGCCAGCAGCGGCCAACTTGGGGATGAGCAGTTCTTC. Encoded protein: CASSGQLGDEQFF.

This chain connects TRBV5-1 to TRBJ2-1; 7 bases agree with TRBD1. The CDR3 consists of 16 residues. Trimming cost V 3 bases and J 4 bases; bases outside gene matches: 10. Germline V CDR1 and CDR2: SGHRS, YFSETQ. CDR3 loop: CASSSRSGQLYNEQFF. In nucleotides, the CDR3 is TGCGCCAGCAGCTCAAGATCGGGACAGCTATACAATGAGCAGTTCTTC.

The rearrangement links TRBV28 to TRBJ1-1; no clear D. Germline-derived CDR1 and CDR2 are MDHEN and SYDVKM. This CDR3 has 12 amino acids. V was pared by 6 bases and J by 6 bases, with 11 bases between. The CDR3 sequence is CASRSLISEAFF. For the CDR3, the DNA is TGTGCCAGCAGGTCGCTGATCTCTGAAGCTTTCTTT.

The chain carries TRBV9 and TRBJ1-5; TRBD1 is a possible D gene (5 bases). The germline V gene encodes CDR1 SGDLS and CDR2 YYNGEE. The CDR3 spans 15 residues. V lost 0 bases and J 0 bases, leaving 7 bases between the germline ends. In DNA form, the CDR3 reads TGTGCCAGCAGCGTAGACGGGGGTAGCAATCAGCCCCAGCATTTT. It encodes CASSVDGGSNQPQHF.

V is TRBV2 and J is TRBJ2-1; TRBD1 aligns across 11 bases. The CDR3 consists of 14 residues. The ends lost 5 bases at V and 4 bases at J; junction bases unmatched: 1. Per the germline V gene, CDR1 is SNHLY and CDR2 is FYNNEI. CDR3 amino acids: CASSRDRGYNEQFF. The CDR3 DNA reads TGTGCCAGCAGTCGGGACAGGGGGTACAATGAGCAGTTCTTC.

The V and J genes are TRBV7-2 and TRBJ2-2; TRBD2 agrees at 12 bases. V was pared by 3 bases and J by 9 bases, with 14 bases of the junction left unmatched. Germline values: CDR1 SGHTA, CDR2 FQGNSA. The CDR3 totals 18 residues. The CDR3 protein is CASSFKWLPSGRGRELFF. CDR3 coding DNA: TGTGCCAGCAGCTTTAAGTGGTTGCCTAGCGGGAGGGGACGGGAGCTGTTTTTT.

The rearrangement links TRBV6-6 to TRBJ2-6; weak D call: TRBD2 (5 bases). Trimming took 6 bases from V and 0 from J, leaving 9 bases between them. There are 15 residues in the CDR3. Germline lookup yields CDR1 MNHNY and CDR2 SVGAGI (reference sequence). Here the CDR3 reads CASSLDFSGANVLTF. As DNA, the CDR3 is TGTGCCAGCAGCTTGGACTTCTCTGGGGCCAACGTCCTGACTTTC.

J is TRBJ2-2 and V is TRBV6-5; 8 bases match TRBD1. Trimming at V came to 6 bases and at J to 2 bases, leaving 5 bases not matched to a gene. The germline V gene has CDR1 MNHEY and CDR2 SVGAGI. The CDR3 covers 15 residues. The CDR3, as DNA: TGTGCCAGCAGACTTGGACAGGGTAACACCGGGGAGCTGTTTTTT. Translated, it gives CASRLGQGNTGELFF.

This chain joins TRBV7-9 and TRBJ1-3; 8 bases match TRBD1. The CDR3 loop spans 16 amino acids. CDR1 is SEHNR, CDR2 FQNEAQ, per germline (reference sequence). With 4 bases clipped from V and 2 bases from J, the junction kept 7 bases outside the gene matches. CDR3: CASSWGLQGAGNTIYF. In DNA form, the CDR3 reads TGTGCCAGCAGCTGGGGACTACAGGGGGCTGGAAACACCATATATTTT.

V and J are TRBV5-4 and TRBJ1-2; no reliable D call. Germline lookup yields CDR1 SGHNT and CDR2 YYREEE (reference sequence). There are 16 residues in the CDR3. V gave up 4 bases and J gave up 0 bases, with 16 bases separating them. The CDR3 is CASSLGGGWANYGYTF. In DNA form, the CDR3 reads TGTGCCAGCAGCCTTGGCGGAGGGTGGGCTAACTATGGCTACACCTTC.